Listed here are 5 T cell receptor beta chains from one sample, sequenced in a study of cytomegalovirus exposure and HLA in healthy donors. Researchers ran the PCR with 60 Vbeta and 13 Jbeta primers. Sequenced by immunoSEQ multiplex PCR; TCRdb stores in-frame clones only, minus some. The sample carries approximately 220,000 clones, approximately 80% recorded once. The sequenced material came from PBMCs. The receptors stem from a girl aged 10-17 years in good health and CMV-seronegative.

The J gene is TRBJ1-5, the V gene TRBV6-5; a weak D match, TRBD1 (6 bases). Germline loops: CDR1 MNHEY, CDR2 SVGAGI. The CDR3 is 14 residues long. V was shortened by 4 bases and J by 4 bases, with 11 bases between the two germline ends. The CDR3 here is CASSFQQGNQPQHF. In nucleotides, the CDR3 is TGTGCCAGCAGTTTCCAGCAGGGGAATCAGCCCCAGCATTTT.

The chain carries TRBV6-5 and TRBJ2-1, with 10 positions matching TRBD1. CDR1 is MNHEY, CDR2 SVGAGI, per germline. J was trimmed by 8 bases and V by 5 bases; bases with no gene match: 9. The CDR3 length is 15 residues. The CDR3 coding sequence is TGTGCCAGCAGTCGACAGGGGGCCCGGATGGATGAGCAGTTCTTC. This encodes CASSRQGARMDEQFF.

The chain has TRBV27 and TRBJ1-2; 9 bases are a match to TRBD1. The CDR3 totals 13 residues. CDR1 MNHEY and CDR2 SMNVEV come from the germline V gene (reference sequence). Trimming at V came to 6 bases and at J to 8 bases, leaving 7 bases not matched to a gene. This CDR3 reads CASRLTGGQGYTF. The CDR3 DNA reads as TGTGCCAGCAGGCTTACAGGGGGCCAAGGCTACACCTTC.

CDR3 DNA sequence: TGTGCCAGCAGCCGGACACCCCGCTCCTACAATGAGCAGTTCTTC. Protein product: CASSRTPRSYNEQFF. The chain combines TRBV14 with TRBJ2-1; tentatively, D is TRBD1 (5 bases). V was clipped by 4 bases and J by 0 bases, with 10 bases between them. Germline V gene lookup returns CDR1 SGHDN and CDR2 FVKESK. The CDR3 runs 15 residues.

A few counts support this clone. The sample carries other DNA sequences with the same CDR3. J is TRBJ1-1 and V is TRBV7-9; D possibly corresponds to TRBD1 (5 bases). CDR3 length equals 13 residues. Trimming took off 5 bases at V and 2 bases at J, with 9 bases between the two ends. CDR1 is SEHNR, CDR2 FQNEAQ, per germline (reference sequence). CDR3 loop: CASSPGGNTEAFF. In nucleotides, the CDR3 is TGTGCCAGCAGCCCGGGGGGAAACACTGAAGCTTTCTTT.